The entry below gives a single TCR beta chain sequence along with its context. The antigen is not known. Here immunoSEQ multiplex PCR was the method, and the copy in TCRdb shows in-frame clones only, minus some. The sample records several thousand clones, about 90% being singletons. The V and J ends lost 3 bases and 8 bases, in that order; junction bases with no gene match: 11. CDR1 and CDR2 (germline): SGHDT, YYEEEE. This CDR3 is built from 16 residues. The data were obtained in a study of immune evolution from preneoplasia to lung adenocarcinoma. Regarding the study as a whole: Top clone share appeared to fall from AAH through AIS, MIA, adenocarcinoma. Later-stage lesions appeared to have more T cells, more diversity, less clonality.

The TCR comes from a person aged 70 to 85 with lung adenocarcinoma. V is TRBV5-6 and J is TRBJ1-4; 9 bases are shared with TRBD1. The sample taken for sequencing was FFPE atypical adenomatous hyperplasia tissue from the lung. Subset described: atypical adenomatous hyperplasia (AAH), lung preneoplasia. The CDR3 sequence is CASSSIPGQGGEKLFF. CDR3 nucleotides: TGTGCCAGCAGCTCCATTCCGGGACAGGGAGGCGAAAAACTGTTTTTT. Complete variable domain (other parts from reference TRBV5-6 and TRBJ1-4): DAGVTQSPTHLIKTRGQQVTLRCSPKSGHDTVSWYQQALGQGPQFIFQYYEEEERQRGNFPDRFSGHQFPNYSSELNVNALLLGDSALYLCASSSIPGQGGEKLFFGSGTQLSVL.